This entry lists 17 T cell receptor beta chains sequenced from one sample in a study of OX40 agonist ivuxolimab in advanced cancers. Repertoires were generated with immunoSEQ multiplex PCR, while TCRdb's copy carries only in-frame clones and drops some. The data show about 28,000 clones, around 86% seen once. Sequencing used CD4+ or CD8+ T cells sorted from blood, obtained in a trial of the OX40 agonist ivuxolimab. These receptor sequences come from an adult with an advanced solid tumor such as melanoma, head and neck, liver or kidney cancer.

This chain connects TRBV9 to TRBJ2-7, with a weak D call TRBD2 (6 bases). The CDR3 consists of 13 residues. The germline gives CDR1 SGDLS, CDR2 YYNGEE. Trimming shortened V by 0 bases and J by 4 bases, and 8 bases separated the two germline ends. The CDR3 DNA reads TGTGCCAGCAGCGTAGCGGAGGGTTACGAGCAGTACTTC. This encodes CASSVAEGYEQYF. Supplemented by reference TRBV9 and TRBJ2-7, the full variable domain reads DSGVTQTPKHLITATGQRVTLRCSPRSGDLSVYWYQQSLDQGLQFLIQYYNGEERAKGNILERFSAQQFPDLHSELNLSSLELGDSALYFCASSVAEGYEQYFGPGTRLTVT.

This clone was detected only once. The chain carries TRBV28 and TRBJ1-5; a weak D match, TRBD1 (5 bases). This CDR3 has 17 amino acids. Trimming stripped 2 bases from V and 0 bases from J, with 14 bases between. Germline V gives CDR1 MDHEN, CDR2 SYDVKM. The CDR3 nucleotides read TGTGCCAGCAGTTTACGAGGGGCCAGATATAGCAATCAGCCCCAGCATTTT. Amino acid sequence: CASSLRGARYSNQPQHF.

V gene TRBV11-2 combines with J gene TRBJ2-7; tentatively, D is TRBD2 (6 bases). This CDR3 has 13 residues. Germline CDR1 SGHAT, CDR2 FQNNGV. Trimming left V 3 bases short and J 2 bases short, with 8 bases between. The CDR3 sequence: CASSFGSTYEQYF. The CDR3 DNA reads TGTGCCAGCAGCTTCGGGAGTACCTACGAGCAGTACTTC.

This chain connects TRBV30 to TRBJ2-7, with 7 nucleotides matching TRBD1. Trimming cost V 0 bases and J 6 bases; bases outside gene matches: 11. The CDR3 is 15 residues long. Germline V gives CDR1 GTSNPN, CDR2 SVGIG (reference sequence). CDR3 DNA sequence: TGTGCCTGGAGTGTGTTTGGCACAGGGGTTGGCGAGCAGTACTTC. Encoded protein: CAWSVFGTGVGEQYF.

This chain uses TRBV5-4 with TRBJ1-4; D not resolved. This CDR3 has 13 residues. The germline V and J ends were trimmed by 0 bases and 6 bases, with 6 bases remaining between them. Per the germline V gene, CDR1 is SGHNT and CDR2 is YYREEE (reference sequence). CDR3 DNA: TGTGCCAGCAGCTTGGAGGCGGATGAAAAACTGTTTTTT. Its protein is CASSLEADEKLFF.

V usage is TRBV6-5 and J usage is TRBJ1-1; TRBD1 matches 10 bases. Germline CDR1 and CDR2: MNHEY and SVGAGI. Trimming cost V 6 bases and J 6 bases; bases outside gene matches: 4. This CDR3 is 13 amino acids long. In DNA, the CDR3 is TGTGCCAGCAGGACAGGGGGCTCGTCTGAAGCTTTCTTT. This sequence encodes CASRTGGSSEAFF.

V and J are TRBV9 and TRBJ2-2; weak D call: TRBD1 (6 bases). The CDR3 loop spans 14 amino acids. Trimming stripped 3 bases from V and 3 bases from J, with 9 bases between. Germline values: CDR1 SGDLS, CDR2 YYNGEE. For the CDR3, the DNA is TGTGCCAGCAGCGGAGGGGGAGACACCGGGGAGCTGTTTTTT. It encodes CASSGGGDTGELFF.

J is TRBJ2-7 and V is TRBV6-1; either TRBD1 or TRBD2 may supply D (6 bases each). CDR1 is MNHNS and CDR2 is SASEGT in the germline V gene. There are 15 residues in the CDR3. V dropped 6 bases and J dropped 2 bases, with 17 bases sitting between them. CDR3 nucleotide sequence: TGTGCCAGCAGCCCCGGAGGGACAACTACCTACGAGCAGTACTTC. Encoded protein: CASSPGGTTTYEQYF.

The chain recombines TRBV7-2 with TRBJ2-4; TRBD2 might be the D (5 bases). CDR3 length: 16 amino acids. Trimming pared 5 bases from V and 0 bases from J, leaving 14 bases between. CDR1 is SGHTA, CDR2 FQGNSA, per germline. The CDR3 protein is CASSAEGVSAKNIQYF. The CDR3 nucleotides read TGTGCCAGCAGCGCTGAGGGTGTATCAGCCAAAAACATTCAGTACTTC.

V and J are TRBV11-2 and TRBJ2-5; D remains unclear. CDR1 SGHAT and CDR2 FQNNGV come from the germline V gene. V was shortened by 4 bases and J by 5 bases, with 14 bases between the two germline ends. The CDR3 runs 14 residues. CDR3 region: CASSSTVGRETQYF. The CDR3 DNA reads TGTGCCAGCAGCTCTACAGTGGGAAGGGAGACCCAGTACTTC.

The rearrangement links TRBV11-3 to TRBJ1-1, with D tentatively TRBD1 (6 bases). V lost 4 bases and J 5 bases, leaving 11 bases between the germline ends. Germline CDR1 is SGHNT and CDR2 is YENEEA. This CDR3 is built from 13 residues. This chain's CDR3 is CASSSGRGTEAFF. CDR3 in DNA: TGTGCCAGCAGCTCGGGCAGGGGAACTGAAGCTTTCTTT.

CDR3 loop: CASSLHMVSYEQYF. The CDR3 DNA reads TGTGCCAGCAGTCTTCACATGGTATCCTACGAGCAGTACTTC. This chain joins TRBV27 and TRBJ2-7, with D hard to call. V lost 5 bases and J lost 1, with 12 bases in between. The CDR3 is 14 amino acids. Germline assignment: CDR1 MNHEY and CDR2 SMNVEV (reference sequence).

Concerning this clone: Distinct nucleotide sequences in the sample also encode this CDR3. J is TRBJ2-7 and V is TRBV19, with 7 bases matching TRBD1. Germline CDR1 LNHDA, CDR2 SQIVND (reference sequence). The CDR3 runs 13 residues. V trimming: 1 base; J trimming: 3 bases; junction bases outside the gene matches: 0. CDR3 region: CASSIGQGYEQYF. CDR3 sequence (DNA): TGTGCCAGTAGTATAGGACAGGGCTACGAGCAGTACTTC.

J is TRBJ1-1 and V is TRBV27; 7 positions match TRBD1. The CDR3 is 14 amino acids. Looked up from germline, CDR1 is MNHEY and CDR2 is SMNVEV (reference sequence). With V trimmed by 6 bases and J by 2 bases, 6 bases remained unmatched. The CDR3 region is CASRPGTANTEAFF. In DNA, the CDR3 is TGTGCCAGCAGACCGGGGACAGCCAACACTGAAGCTTTCTTT.

The rearrangement joins TRBV4-1 to TRBJ1-2, with a tentative D call TRBD1 (5 bases). The CDR3 has 13 residues. Trimming removed 3 bases at V and 5 bases at J, with 10 bases between. Germline CDR1 reads MGHRA; CDR2 reads YSYEKL. CDR3 protein: CASSQARGYGYTF. CDR3 coding DNA: TGCGCCAGCAGCCAGGCACGGGGGTATGGCTACACCTTC.

The chain links TRBV6-1 to TRBJ2-1, with a tentative D call TRBD1 (5 bases). The V gene's germline CDR1 is MNHNS and CDR2 SASEGT. The CDR3 is 13 residues long. Trimming pared 3 bases from V and 3 bases from J, leaving 6 bases between. CDR3 protein: CASSDRDYNEQFF. CDR3 in DNA: TGTGCCAGCAGTGACAGGGACTACAATGAGCAGTTCTTC.

J is TRBJ2-3 and V is TRBV7-6; D is uncertain. Per the germline V gene, CDR1 is SGHVS and CDR2 is FNYEAQ. The CDR3 contains 11 residues. Trimming took 5 bases from V and 3 from J, leaving 3 bases between them. The CDR3 loop reads CASSQTDTQYF. The CDR3 nucleotides read TGTGCCAGCAGCCAAACAGATACGCAGTATTTT.